This TCR beta chain was found in a study of blood T cell repertoires in COVID-19. Turning to the study itself: T cells, B-cell-depleted T cells, or PBMCs supplied cDNA or gDNA.

Germline CDR1 and CDR2: SGHRS and YFSETQ. This CDR3 has 16 residues. V shed 4 bases and J 1 base; nucleotides not matched to a gene: 4. The table came from immunoSEQ multiplex PCR; TCRdb's copy has only in-frame clones and leaves some out. Here the sample spans around 200,000 clones, roughly 89% being singletons. V gene TRBV5-1 combines with J gene TRBJ2-2; 10 nucleotides agree with TRBD2. This TCR was sampled from a middle-aged man with acute or convalescent COVID-19. Sequencing was done on a sample of peripheral blood. Written as DNA, the CDR3 is TGCGCCAGCAGCCCCTTAGCGGGGGGGAACACCGGGGAGCTGTTTTTT. Amino acids: CASSPLAGGNTGELFF.